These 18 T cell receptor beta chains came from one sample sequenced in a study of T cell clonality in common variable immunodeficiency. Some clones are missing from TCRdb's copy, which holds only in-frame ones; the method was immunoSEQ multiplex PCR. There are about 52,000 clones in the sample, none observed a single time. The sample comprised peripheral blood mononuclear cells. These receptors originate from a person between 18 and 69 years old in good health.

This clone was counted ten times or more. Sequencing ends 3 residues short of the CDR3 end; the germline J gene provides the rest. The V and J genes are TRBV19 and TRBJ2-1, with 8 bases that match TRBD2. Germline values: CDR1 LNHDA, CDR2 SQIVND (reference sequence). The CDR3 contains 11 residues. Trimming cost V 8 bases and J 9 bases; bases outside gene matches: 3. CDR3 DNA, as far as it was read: TGTGCCAGTGAGCGGGGGTTTGAG. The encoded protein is CASERGFE. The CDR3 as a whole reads CASERGFEQFF.

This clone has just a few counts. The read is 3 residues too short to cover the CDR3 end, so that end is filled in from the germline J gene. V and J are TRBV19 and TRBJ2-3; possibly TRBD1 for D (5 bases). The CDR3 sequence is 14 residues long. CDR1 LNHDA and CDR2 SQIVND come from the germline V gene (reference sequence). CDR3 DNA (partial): TGTGCCAGTAGTACCCGACAGTACAATCAGCCG. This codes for CASSTRQYNQP. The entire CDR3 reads CASSTRQYNQPQYF.

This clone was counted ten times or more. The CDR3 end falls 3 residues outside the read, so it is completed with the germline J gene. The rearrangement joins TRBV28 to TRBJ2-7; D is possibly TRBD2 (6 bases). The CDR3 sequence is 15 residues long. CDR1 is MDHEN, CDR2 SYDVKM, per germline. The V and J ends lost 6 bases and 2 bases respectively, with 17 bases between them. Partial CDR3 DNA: TGTGCCAGCAGGCCCCCCGGGGGTTTAGCCTACGAG. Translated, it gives CASRPPGGLAYE. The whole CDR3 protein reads CASRPPGGLAYEQYF.

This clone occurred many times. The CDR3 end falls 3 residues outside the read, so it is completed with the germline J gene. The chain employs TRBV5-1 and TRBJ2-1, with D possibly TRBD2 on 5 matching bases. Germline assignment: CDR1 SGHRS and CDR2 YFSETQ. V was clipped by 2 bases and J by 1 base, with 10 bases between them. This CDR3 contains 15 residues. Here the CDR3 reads CASSFNGESYNEQFF. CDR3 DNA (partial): TGCGCCAGCAGCTTTAACGGGGAGTCCTACAATGAG.

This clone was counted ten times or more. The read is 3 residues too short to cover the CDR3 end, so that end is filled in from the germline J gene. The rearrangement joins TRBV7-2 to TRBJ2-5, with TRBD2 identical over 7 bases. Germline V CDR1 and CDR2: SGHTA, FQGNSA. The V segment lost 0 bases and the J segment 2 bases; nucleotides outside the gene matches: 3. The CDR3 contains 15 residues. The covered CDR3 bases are TGTGCCAGCAGCTTAGCCCTAGCGGATCAAGAGACC. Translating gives CASSLALADQET. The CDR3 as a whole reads CASSLALADQETQYF.

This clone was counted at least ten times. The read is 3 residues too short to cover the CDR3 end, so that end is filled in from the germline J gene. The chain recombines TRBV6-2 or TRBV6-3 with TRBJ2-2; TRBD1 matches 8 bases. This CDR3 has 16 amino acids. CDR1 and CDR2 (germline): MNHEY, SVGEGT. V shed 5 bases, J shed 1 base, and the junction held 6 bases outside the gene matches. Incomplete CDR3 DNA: TGTGCCAGCAGTCCGTGGACAGGGATGAACACCGGGGAG. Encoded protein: CASSPWTGMNTGE. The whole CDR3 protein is CASSPWTGMNTGELFF.

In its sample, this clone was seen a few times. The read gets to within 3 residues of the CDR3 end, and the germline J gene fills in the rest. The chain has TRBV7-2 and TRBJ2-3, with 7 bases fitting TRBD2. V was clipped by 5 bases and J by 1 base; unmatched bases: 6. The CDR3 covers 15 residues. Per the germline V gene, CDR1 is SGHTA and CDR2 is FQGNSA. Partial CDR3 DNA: TGTGCCAGCAGCCAAGCTAGCGGAGGCACAGATACG. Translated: CASSQASGGTDT. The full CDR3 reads CASSQASGGTDTQYF.

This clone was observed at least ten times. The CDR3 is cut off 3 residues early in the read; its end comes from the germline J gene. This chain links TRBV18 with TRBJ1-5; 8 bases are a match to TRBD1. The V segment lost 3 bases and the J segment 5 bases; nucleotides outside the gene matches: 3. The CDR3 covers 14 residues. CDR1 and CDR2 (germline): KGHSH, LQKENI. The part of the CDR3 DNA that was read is TGTGCCAGCTCACCGGGACAGGACTATCAGCCC. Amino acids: CASSPGQDYQP. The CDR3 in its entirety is CASSPGQDYQPQHF.

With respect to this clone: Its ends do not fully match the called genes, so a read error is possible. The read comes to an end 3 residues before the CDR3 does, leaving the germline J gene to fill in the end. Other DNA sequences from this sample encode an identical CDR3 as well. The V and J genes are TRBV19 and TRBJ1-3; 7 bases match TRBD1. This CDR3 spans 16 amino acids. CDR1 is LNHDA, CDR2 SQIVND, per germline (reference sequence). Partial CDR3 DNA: TGTGCCAGTAGTATTGACCCCGGGACAGATGGAAACACA. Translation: CASSIDPGTDGNT. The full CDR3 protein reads CASSIDPGTDGNTIYF.

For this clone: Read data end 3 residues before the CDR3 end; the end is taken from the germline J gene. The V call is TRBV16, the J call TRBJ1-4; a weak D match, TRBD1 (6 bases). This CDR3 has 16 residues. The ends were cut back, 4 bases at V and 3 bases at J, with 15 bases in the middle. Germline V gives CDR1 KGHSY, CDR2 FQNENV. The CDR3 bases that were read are TGTGCCAGCAGCCCTGACGCGACAGGACCTAATGAAAAA. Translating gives CASSPDATGPNEK. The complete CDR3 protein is CASSPDATGPNEKLFF.

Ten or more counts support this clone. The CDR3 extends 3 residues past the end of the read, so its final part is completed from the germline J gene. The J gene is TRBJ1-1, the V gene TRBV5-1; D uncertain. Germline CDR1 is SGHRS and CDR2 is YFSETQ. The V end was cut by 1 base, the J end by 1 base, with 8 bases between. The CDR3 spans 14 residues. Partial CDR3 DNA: TGCGCCAGCAGCTTGCAAGTAGCGAACACTGAA. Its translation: CASSLQVANTE. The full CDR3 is CASSLQVANTEAFF.

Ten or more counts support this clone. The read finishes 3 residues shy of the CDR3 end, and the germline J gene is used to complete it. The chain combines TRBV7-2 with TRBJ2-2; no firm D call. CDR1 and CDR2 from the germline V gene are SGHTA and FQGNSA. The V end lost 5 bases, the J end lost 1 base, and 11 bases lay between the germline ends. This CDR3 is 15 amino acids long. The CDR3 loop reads CASSLVRLNTGELFF. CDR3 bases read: TGTGCCAGCAGCCTCGTCCGTTTGAACACCGGGGAG.

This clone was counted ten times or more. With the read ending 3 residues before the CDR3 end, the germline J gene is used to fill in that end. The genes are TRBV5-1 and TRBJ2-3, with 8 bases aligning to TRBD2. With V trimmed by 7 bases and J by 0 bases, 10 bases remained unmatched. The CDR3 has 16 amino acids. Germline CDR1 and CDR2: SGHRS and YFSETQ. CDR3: CASSREGFTSTDTQYF. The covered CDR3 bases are TGCGCCAGCTCACGGGAGGGGTTTACTAGCACAGATACG.

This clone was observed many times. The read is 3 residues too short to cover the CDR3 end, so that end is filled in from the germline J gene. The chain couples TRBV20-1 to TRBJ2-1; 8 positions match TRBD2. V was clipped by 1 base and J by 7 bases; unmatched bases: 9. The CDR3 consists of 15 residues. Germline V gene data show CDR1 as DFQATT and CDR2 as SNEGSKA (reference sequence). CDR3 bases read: TGCAGTGCTAGAGCCCCGGGACTAGGGGGGAATGAG. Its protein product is CSARAPGLGGNE. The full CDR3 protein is CSARAPGLGGNEQFF.

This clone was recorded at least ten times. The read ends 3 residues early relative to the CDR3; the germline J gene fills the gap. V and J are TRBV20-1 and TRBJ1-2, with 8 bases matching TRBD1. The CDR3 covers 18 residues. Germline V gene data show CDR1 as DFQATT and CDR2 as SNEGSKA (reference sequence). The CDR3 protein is CSARDPNQDRVWSKGYTF. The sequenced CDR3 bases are TGCAGTGCTAGAGATCCAAACCAGGACAGGGTCTGGAGTAAGGGC.

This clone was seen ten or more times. Partial CDR3 DNA: TGCGCCAGCACCAAGACTAGCGGGATCAATGAG. It yields the protein CASTKTSGINE. The entire CDR3 is CASTKTSGINEQFF. The chain uses TRBV5-1 and TRBJ2-1; 11 bases are shared with TRBD2. The DNA ends 3 residues before the CDR3 does, and the rest of the CDR3 is filled in from the germline J gene. The V segment lost 6 bases and the J segment 6 bases; nucleotides outside the gene matches: 5. Germline CDR1 is SGHRS and CDR2 is YFSETQ. The length of the CDR3 is 14 residues.

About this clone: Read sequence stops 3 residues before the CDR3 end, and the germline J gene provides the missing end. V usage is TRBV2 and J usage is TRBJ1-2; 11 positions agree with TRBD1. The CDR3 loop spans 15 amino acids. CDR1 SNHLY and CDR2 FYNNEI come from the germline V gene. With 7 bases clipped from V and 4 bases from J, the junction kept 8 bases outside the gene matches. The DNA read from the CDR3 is TGTGCCAGCAACCCTCAGGACAGGGGGCTCTATGGC. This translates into CASNPQDRGLYG. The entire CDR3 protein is CASNPQDRGLYGYTF.

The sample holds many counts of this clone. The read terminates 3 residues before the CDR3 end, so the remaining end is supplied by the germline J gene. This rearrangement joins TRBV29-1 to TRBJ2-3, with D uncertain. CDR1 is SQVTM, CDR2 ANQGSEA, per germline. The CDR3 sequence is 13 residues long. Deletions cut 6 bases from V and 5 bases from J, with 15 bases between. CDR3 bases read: TGCAGCGTCAGTGGGCCTCCACAAGATACG. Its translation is CSVSGPPQDT. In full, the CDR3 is CSVSGPPQDTQYF.